This T cell receptor (beta chain) is from a study of cytomegalovirus exposure and HLA in healthy donors. The CDR3 runs 15 residues. Per germline, CDR1 MGHRA and CDR2 YSYEKL. V gave up 2 bases and J gave up 2 bases; unmatched junction bases: 4. The primer mix had 60 Vbeta and 13 Jbeta primers. Assay used: immunoSEQ multiplex PCR; TCRdb lists only in-frame clones, some missing. Of some 120,000 clones in the sample, approximately 72% are singletons; the top ten hold approximately 8.2%. Specimen: PBMCs. The chain employs TRBV4-1 and TRBJ2-7; 9 bases match TRBD2. This sequence was found in a middle-aged woman in good health and CMV-seropositive. This CDR3 is CASSQWAGGPYEQYF. The CDR3 DNA is TGCGCCAGCAGCCAATGGGCGGGAGGGCCCTACGAGCAGTACTTC.